This TCR beta chain was recovered during a study of OX40 agonist ivuxolimab in advanced cancers. General study findings and limits: Average numbers of expanded clones were greater in CD8+ T cells than in CD4+. By week 6 at 0.1 to 3.0 mg/kg, blood CD4+ and CD8+ T cells had expanded clonally.

Here immunoSEQ multiplex PCR was the method, and the copy in TCRdb shows in-frame clones only, minus some. The top ten hold approximately 35% of the sample, which has tens of thousands of clones, around 85% seen once. Worth noting for this clone: Antigen specificity is unknown.

Germline V gene lookup returns CDR1 LGHNA and CDR2 YSLEER. CDR3 size: 15 residues. V was shortened by 0 bases and J by 3 bases, with 6 bases between the two germline ends. The clonotype comes from an adult with an advanced solid tumor such as melanoma, head and neck, liver or kidney cancer. This sample comprised CD4+ or CD8+ T cells sorted from blood, obtained in a trial of the OX40 agonist ivuxolimab. The V gene is TRBV4-3, the J gene TRBJ1-6; D not certain. CDR3 region: CASSQEERYNSPLHF. CDR3 in DNA: TGCGCCAGCAGCCAAGAGGAACGCTATAATTCACCCCTCCACTTT.